This T cell receptor beta chain appears in the sequencing data of a study of blood T cell repertoires in COVID-19. Study-wide background: Samples came from the United States, Italy and Spain, spanning acute and convalescent COVID-19.

This table comes from immunoSEQ multiplex PCR, and its TCRdb copy is limited to in-frame clones, with some not included. Of some 300,000 clones in the sample, about nine tenths were seen once. V lost 1 base and J 7 bases, leaving 10 bases between the germline ends. The length of the CDR3 is 13 residues. Germline CDR1 SEHNR, CDR2 FQNEAQ (reference sequence). The V and J genes are TRBV7-9 and TRBJ1-2; D gene unclear. Sequenced input: peripheral blood. This sequence was found in a woman younger than 45 who had recovered from COVID-19. CDR3 residues: CASSLVGGVGYTF. In DNA form, the CDR3 reads TGTGCCAGCAGCTTAGTAGGTGGAGTTGGCTACACCTTC.